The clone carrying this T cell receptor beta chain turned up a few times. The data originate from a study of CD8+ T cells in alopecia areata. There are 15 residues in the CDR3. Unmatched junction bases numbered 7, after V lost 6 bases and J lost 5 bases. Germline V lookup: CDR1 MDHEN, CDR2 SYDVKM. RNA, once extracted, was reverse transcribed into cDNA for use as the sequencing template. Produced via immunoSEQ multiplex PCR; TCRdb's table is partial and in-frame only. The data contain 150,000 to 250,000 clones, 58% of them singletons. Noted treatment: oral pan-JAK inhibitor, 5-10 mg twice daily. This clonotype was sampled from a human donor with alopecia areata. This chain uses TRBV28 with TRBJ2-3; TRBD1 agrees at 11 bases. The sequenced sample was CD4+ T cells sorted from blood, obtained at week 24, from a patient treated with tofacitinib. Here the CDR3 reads CASRATDRGQDTQYF. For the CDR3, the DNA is TGTGCCAGCAGGGCTACGGACAGGGGGCAAGATACGCAGTATTTT. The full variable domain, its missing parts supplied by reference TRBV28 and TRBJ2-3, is DVKVTQSSRYLVKRTGEKVFLECVQDMDHENMFWYRQDPGLGLRLIYFSYDVKMKEKGDIPEGYSVSREKKERFSLILESASTNQTSMYLCASRATDRGQDTQYFGPGTRLTVL.